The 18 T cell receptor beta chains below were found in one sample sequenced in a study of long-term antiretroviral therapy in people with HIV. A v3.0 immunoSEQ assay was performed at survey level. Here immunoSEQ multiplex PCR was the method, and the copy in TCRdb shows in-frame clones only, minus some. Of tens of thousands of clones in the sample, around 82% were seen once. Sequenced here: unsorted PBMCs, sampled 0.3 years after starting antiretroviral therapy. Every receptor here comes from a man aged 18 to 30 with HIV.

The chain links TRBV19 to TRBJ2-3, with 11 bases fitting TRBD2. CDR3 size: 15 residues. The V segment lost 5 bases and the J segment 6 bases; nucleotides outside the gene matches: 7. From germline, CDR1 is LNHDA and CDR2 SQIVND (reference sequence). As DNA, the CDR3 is TGTGCCAGTAGTCCTCGACTAGCGGGGTGGGATACGCAGTATTTT. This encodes CASSPRLAGWDTQYF.

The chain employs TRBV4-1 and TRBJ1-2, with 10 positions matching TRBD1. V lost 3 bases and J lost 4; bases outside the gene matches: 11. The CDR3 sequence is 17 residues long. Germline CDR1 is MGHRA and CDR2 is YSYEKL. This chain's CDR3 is CASSQRFGQGVSYGYTF. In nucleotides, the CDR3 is TGCGCCAGCAGCCAGAGATTTGGACAGGGGGTATCCTATGGCTACACCTTC.

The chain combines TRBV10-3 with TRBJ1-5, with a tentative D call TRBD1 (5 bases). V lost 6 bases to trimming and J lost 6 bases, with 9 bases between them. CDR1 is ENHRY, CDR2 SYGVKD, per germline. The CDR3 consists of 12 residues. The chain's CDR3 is CAISGDSQPQHF. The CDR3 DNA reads TGTGCCATCAGCGGTGACAGTCAGCCCCAGCATTTT.

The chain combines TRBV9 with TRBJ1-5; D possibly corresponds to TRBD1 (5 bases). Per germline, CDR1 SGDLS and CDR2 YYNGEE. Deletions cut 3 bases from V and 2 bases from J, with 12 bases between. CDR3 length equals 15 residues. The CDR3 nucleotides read TGTGCCAGCAGCGCGGGCCTGGGGGGCAATCAGCCCCAGCATTTT. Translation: CASSAGLGGNQPQHF.

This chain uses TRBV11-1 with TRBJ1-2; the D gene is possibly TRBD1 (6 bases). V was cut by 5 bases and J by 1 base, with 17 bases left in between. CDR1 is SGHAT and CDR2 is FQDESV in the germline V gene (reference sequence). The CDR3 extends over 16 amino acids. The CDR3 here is CASSPTGGTFNYGYTF. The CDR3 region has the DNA TGTGCCAGCAGCCCCACTGGGGGCACCTTTAACTATGGCTACACCTTC.

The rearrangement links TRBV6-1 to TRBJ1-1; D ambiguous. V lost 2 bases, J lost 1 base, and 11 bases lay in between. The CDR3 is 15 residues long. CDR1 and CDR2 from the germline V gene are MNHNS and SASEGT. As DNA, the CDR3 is TGTGCCAGCAGTGAATACTTCTGGGGGAACACTGAAGCTTTCTTT. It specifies CASSEYFWGNTEAFF.

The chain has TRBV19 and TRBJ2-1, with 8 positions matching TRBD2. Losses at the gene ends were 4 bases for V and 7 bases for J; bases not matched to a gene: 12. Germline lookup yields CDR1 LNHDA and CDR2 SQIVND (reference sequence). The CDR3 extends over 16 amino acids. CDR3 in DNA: TGTGCCAGTAGTACCCACCGGGGGGGCCACTCAAATGAGCAGTTCTTC. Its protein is CASSTHRGGHSNEQFF.

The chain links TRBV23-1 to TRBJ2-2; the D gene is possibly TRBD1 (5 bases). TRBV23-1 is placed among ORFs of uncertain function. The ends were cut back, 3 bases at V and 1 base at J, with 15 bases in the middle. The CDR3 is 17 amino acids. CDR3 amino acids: CASSHPAGYLNTGELFF. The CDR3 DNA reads TGCGCCAGCAGTCACCCCGCAGGGTATTTGAACACCGGGGAGCTGTTTTTT.

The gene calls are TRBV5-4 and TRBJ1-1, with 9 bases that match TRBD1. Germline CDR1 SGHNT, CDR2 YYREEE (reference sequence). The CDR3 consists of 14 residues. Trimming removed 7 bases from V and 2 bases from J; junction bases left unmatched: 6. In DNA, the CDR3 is TGTGCCAGCGGGACAGGGTGGGGTAACACTGAAGCTTTCTTT. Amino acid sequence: CASGTGWGNTEAFF.

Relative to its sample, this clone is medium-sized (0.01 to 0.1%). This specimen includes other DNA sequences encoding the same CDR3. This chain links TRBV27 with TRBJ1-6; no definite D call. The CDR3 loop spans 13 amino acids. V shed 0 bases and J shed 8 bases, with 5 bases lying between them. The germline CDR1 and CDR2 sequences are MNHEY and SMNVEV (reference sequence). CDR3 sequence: CASSLSTDSPLHF. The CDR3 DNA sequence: TGTGCCAGCAGTTTATCGACGGATTCACCCCTCCACTTT.

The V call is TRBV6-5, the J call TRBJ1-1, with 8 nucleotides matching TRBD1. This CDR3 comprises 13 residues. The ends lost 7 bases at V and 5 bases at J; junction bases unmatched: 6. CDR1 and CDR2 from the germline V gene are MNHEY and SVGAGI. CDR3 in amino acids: CASTRQGNTEAFF. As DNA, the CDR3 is TGTGCCAGCACCCGACAGGGGAATACTGAAGCTTTCTTT.

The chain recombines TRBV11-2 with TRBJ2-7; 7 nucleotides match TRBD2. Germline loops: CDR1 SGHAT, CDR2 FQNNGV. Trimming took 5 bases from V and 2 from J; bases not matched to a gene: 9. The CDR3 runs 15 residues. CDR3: CASSRASGGAYEQYF. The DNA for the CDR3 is TGTGCCAGCAGCAGGGCCTCGGGGGGTGCCTACGAGCAGTACTTC.

This CDR3 is CASSAGTSFADTQYF. The CDR3 region has the DNA TGTGCCAGCAGTGCCGGGACTAGCTTCGCAGATACGCAGTATTTT. The chain couples TRBV11-2 to TRBJ2-3; 9 bases agree with TRBD2. This CDR3 region has 15 residues. The V segment lost 6 bases and the J segment 4 bases; nucleotides outside the gene matches: 8. Per the germline V gene, CDR1 is SGHAT and CDR2 is FQNNGV. Variable domain in full (rest from reference TRBV11-2 and TRBJ2-3): EAGVAQSPRYKIIEKRQSVAFWCNPISGHATLYWYQQILGQGPKLLIQFQNNGVVDDSQLPKDRFSAERLKGVDSTLKIQPAKLEDSAVYLCASSAGTSFADTQYFGPGTRLTVL.

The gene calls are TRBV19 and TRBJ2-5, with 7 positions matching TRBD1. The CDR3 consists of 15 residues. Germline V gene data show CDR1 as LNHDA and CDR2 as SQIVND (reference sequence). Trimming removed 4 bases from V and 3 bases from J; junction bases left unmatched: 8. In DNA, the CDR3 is TGTGCCAGTAGTACCCGGGACAGAGGAGAAGAGACCCAGTACTTC. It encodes CASSTRDRGEETQYF.

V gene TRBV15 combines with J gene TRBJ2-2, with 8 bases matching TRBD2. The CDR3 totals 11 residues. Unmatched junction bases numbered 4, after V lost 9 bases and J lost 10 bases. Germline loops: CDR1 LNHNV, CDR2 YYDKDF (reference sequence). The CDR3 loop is CATEGLAELFF. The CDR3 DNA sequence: TGTGCCACGGAAGGACTAGCGGAGCTGTTTTTT.

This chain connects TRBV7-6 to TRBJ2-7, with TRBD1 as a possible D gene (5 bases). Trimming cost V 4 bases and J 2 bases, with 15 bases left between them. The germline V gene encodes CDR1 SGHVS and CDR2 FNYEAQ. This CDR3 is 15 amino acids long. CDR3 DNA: TGTGCCAGCAGCTCGACCTGGGGCAAGACCTACGAGCAGTACTTC. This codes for CASSSTWGKTYEQYF.

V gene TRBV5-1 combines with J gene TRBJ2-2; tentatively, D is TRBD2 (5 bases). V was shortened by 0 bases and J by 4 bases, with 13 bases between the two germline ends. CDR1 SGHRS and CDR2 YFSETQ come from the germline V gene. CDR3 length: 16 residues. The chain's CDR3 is CASSLVRVAVTGELFF. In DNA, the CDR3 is TGCGCCAGCAGCTTGGTGCGGGTGGCGGTCACCGGGGAGCTGTTTTTT.

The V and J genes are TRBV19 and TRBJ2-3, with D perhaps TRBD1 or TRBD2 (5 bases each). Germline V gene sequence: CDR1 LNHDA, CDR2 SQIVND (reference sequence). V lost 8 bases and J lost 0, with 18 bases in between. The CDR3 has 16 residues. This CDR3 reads CASGFRLGESTDTQYF. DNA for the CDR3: TGTGCCAGTGGATTTAGATTGGGGGAGAGCACAGATACGCAGTATTTT.